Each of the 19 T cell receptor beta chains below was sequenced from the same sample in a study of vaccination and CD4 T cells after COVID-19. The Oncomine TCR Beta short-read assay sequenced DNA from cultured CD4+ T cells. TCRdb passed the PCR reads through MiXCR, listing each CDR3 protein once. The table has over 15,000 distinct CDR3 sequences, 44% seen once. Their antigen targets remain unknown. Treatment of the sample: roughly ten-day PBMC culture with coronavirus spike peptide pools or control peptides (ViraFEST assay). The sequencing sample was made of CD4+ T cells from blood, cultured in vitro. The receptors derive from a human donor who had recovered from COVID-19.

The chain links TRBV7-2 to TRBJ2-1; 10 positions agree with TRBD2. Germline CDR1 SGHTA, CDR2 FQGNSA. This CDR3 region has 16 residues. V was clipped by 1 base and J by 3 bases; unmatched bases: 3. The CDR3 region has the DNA TGTGCCAGCAGCTTAGATGGGACTAGCGTCTACAATGAGCAGTTCTTC. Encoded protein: CASSLDGTSVYNEQFF. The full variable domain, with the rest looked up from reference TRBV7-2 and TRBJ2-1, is GAGVSQSPSNKVTEKGKDVELRCDPISGHTALYWYRQSLGQGLEFLIYFQGNSAPDKSGLPSDRFSAERTGGSVSTLTIQRTQQEDSAVYLCASSLDGTSVYNEQFFGPGTRLTVL.

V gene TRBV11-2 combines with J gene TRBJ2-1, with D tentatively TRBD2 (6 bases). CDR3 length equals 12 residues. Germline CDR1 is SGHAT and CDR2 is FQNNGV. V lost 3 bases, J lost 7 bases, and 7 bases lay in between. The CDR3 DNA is TGTGCCAGCAGCTTGACTAGAAATGAGCAGTTCTTC. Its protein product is CASSLTRNEQFF.

CDR3 in amino acids: CSVEGWTSGRAGPLSYNEQFF. In nucleotides, the CDR3 is TGCAGCGTTGAAGGTTGGACTAGCGGGAGGGCCGGCCCCCTGTCCTACAATGAGCAGTTCTTC. The genes are TRBV29-1 and TRBJ2-1, with 15 bases identical to TRBD2. Trimming cost V 1 base and J 1 base; bases outside gene matches: 14. Germline CDR1 reads SQVTM; CDR2 reads ANQGSEA. The length of the CDR3 is 21 residues.

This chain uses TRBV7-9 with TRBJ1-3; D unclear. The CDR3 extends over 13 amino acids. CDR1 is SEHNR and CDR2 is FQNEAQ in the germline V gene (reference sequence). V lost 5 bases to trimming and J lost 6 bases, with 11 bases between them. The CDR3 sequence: CASSNGPANTIYF. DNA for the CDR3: TGTGCCAGCAGCAATGGGCCGGCAAACACCATATATTTT.

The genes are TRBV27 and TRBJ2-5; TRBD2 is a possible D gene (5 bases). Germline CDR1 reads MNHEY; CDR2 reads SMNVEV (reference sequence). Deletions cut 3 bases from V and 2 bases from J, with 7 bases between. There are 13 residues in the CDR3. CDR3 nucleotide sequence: TGTGCCAGCAGTTTGGGGAGACAAGAGACCCAGTACTTC. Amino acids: CASSLGRQETQYF.

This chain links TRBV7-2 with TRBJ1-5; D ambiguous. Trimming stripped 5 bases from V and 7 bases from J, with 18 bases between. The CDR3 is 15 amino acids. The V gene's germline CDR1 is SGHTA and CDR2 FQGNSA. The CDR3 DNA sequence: TGTGCCAGCAGCCCACCCGCAGCGATGGGGCAGCCCCAGCATTTT. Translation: CASSPPAAMGQPQHF.

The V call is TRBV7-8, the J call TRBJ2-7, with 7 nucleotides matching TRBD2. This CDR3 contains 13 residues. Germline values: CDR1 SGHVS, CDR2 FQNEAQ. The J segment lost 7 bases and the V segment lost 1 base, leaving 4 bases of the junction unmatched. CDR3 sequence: CASSLDGGREQYF. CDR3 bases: TGTGCCAGCAGCTTAGACGGGGGGAGGGAGCAGTACTTC.

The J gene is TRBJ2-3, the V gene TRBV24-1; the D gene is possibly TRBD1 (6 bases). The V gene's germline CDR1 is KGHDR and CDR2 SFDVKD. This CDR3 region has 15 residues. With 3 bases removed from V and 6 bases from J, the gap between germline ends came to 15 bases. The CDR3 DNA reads TGTGCCACCAGTGATAGCAGGGGCACAACGGATACGCAGTATTTT. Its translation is CATSDSRGTTDTQYF.

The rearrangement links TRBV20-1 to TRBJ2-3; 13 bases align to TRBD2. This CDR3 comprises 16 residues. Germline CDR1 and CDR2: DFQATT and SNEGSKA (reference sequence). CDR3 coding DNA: TGCAGGGCAGTTACTAGCGGGAGGGCCAGCACAGATACGCAGTATTTT. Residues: CRAVTSGRASTDTQYF.

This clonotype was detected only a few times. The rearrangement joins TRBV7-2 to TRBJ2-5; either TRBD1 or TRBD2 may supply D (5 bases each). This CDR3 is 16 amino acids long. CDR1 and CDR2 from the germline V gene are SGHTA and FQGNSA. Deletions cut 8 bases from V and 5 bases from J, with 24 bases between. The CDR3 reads CASRPGPSQSSETQYF. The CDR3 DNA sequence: TGTGCCAGCCGCCCGGGGCCTAGCCAATCCTCGGAGACCCAGTACTTC.

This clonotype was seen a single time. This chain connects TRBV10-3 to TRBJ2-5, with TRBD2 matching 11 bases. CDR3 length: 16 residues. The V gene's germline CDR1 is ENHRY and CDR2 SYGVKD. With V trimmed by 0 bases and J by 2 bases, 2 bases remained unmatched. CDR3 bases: TGTGCCATCAGTGAGTCCCTAGCGGGAGGACAAGAGACCCAGTACTTC. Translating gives CAISESLAGGQETQYF.

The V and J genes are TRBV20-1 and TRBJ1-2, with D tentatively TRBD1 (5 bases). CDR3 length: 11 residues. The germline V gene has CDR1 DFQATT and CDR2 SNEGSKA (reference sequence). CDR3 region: CSLGGSYGYTF. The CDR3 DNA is TGCAGCCTCGGGGGGTCCTATGGCTACACCTTC.

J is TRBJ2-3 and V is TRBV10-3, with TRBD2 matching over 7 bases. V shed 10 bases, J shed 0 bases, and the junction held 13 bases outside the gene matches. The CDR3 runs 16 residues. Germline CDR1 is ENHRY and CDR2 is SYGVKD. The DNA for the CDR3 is TGTGCCAACCCAACTAGCGCCCGTACTAGCACAGATACGCAGTATTTT. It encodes CANPTSARTSTDTQYF.

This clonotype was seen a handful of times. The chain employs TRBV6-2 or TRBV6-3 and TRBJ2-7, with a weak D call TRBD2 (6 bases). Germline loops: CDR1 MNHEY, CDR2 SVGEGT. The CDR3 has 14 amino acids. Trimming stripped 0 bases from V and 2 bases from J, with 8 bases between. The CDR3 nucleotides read TGTGCCAGCAGTTACTCGGGGGGTCCCTACGAGCAGTACTTC. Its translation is CASSYSGGPYEQYF.

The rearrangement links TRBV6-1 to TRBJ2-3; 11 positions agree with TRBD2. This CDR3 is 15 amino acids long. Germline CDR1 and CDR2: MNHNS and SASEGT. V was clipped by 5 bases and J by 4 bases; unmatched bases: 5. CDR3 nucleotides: TGTGCCAGCAGTCGACTAGCGGGAACGGCAGATACGCAGTATTTT. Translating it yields CASSRLAGTADTQYF.

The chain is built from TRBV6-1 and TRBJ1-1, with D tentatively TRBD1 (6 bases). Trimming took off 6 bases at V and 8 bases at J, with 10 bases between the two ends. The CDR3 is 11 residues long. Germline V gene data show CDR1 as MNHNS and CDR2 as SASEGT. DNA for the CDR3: TGTGCCAGCAGCACCGGGACAGAAGCTTTCTTT. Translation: CASSTGTEAFF.

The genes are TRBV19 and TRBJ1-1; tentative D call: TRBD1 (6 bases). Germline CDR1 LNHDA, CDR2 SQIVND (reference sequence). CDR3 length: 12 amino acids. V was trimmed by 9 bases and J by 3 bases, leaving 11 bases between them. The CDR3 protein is CASRGGYTEAFF. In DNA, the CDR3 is TGTGCCAGCAGGGGCGGGTACACTGAAGCTTTCTTT.

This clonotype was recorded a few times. CDR3 sequence: CSARPQGAWGYTF. CDR3 bases: TGCAGTGCTAGACCCCAGGGGGCCTGGGGCTACACCTTC. This sequence joins TRBV20-1 and TRBJ1-2, with 8 bases lining up with TRBD1. The CDR3 runs 13 residues. CDR1 is DFQATT and CDR2 is SNEGSKA in the germline V gene (reference sequence). With 2 bases clipped from V and 8 bases from J, the junction kept 7 bases outside the gene matches.

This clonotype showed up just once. The CDR3 region is CASMTGLAGVETQYF. CDR3 sequence (DNA): TGTGCCAGCATGACGGGACTAGCGGGAGTGGAGACCCAGTACTTC. J is TRBJ2-5 and V is TRBV2; 14 bases are a match to TRBD2. The CDR3 extends over 15 amino acids. Germline V gives CDR1 SNHLY, CDR2 FYNNEI. Trimming at V came to 7 bases and at J to 5 bases, leaving 6 bases not matched to a gene.